This entry lists 26 T cell receptor beta chains sequenced from one sample in a study of blood T cell repertoires in COVID-19. Assay: immunoSEQ multiplex PCR; the TCRdb copy retains only in-frame clones and omits some. The table has tens of thousands of clones, 70% to 90% seen once. The specimen was peripheral blood. The source is a human donor in a cohort sampled during active COVID-19.

The V and J genes are TRBV14 and TRBJ2-1, with 11 bases matching TRBD2. The CDR3 has 15 residues. V lost 4 bases to trimming and J lost 2 bases; unmatched junction nucleotides: 1. Germline-derived CDR1 and CDR2 are SGHDN and FVKESK. The CDR3 region has the DNA TGTGCCAGCAGCCTAGCGGGGGGGCCCTACAATGAGCAGTTCTTC. It specifies CASSLAGGPYNEQFF.

The gene calls are TRBV7-9 and TRBJ1-2; 7 bases are shared with TRBD1. The V segment lost 7 bases and the J segment 3 bases; nucleotides outside the gene matches: 8. Germline lookup yields CDR1 SEHNR and CDR2 FQNEAQ (reference sequence). This CDR3 has 14 amino acids. The CDR3 protein is CASTRQGSDYGYTF. For the CDR3, the DNA is TGTGCCAGCACCAGACAGGGCTCAGACTATGGCTACACCTTC.

This chain uses TRBV30 with TRBJ1-3; 8 bases agree with TRBD1. The germline gives CDR1 GTSNPN, CDR2 SVGIG (reference sequence). V shed 2 bases and J 3 bases; nucleotides not matched to a gene: 6. The CDR3 covers 15 residues. The CDR3 DNA sequence: TGTGCCTGGAGTCCAGGGGGCCTTAATGGAAACACCATATATTTT. It translates to CAWSPGGLNGNTIYF.

The chain is built from TRBV21-1 and TRBJ2-1; the table's D call, TRBD2, has no DNA check behind it. TRBV21-1 is classified as a pseudogene. This CDR3 comprises 17 residues. This CDR3 is CASSKNLGRGVYNEQFF. Written as DNA, the CDR3 is TGTGCCAGCAGCAAAAACTTGGGGCGGGGAGTCTACAATGAGCAGTTCTTC.

The rearrangement links TRBV6-2 or TRBV6-3 to TRBJ2-3, with 10 nucleotides matching TRBD2. Germline CDR1 is MNHEY and CDR2 is SVGEGT. The CDR3 is 17 residues long. Unmatched junction bases numbered 7, after V lost 2 bases and J lost 2 bases. This CDR3 is CASSYLTGLAFTDTQYF. CDR3 coding DNA: TGTGCCAGCAGTTACCTTACGGGACTAGCGTTCACAGATACGCAGTATTTT.

This clone was detected a few times. V and J are TRBV10-1 and TRBJ2-7, with 12 bases matching TRBD2. This CDR3 contains 13 residues. The germline V gene encodes CDR1 WNHNN and CDR2 SYGVQD (reference sequence). The V and J ends lost 8 bases and 2 bases, in that order; junction bases with no gene match: 1. The CDR3 here is CASRTSGTYEQYF. The CDR3 coding sequence is TGCGCCAGCCGGACTAGCGGGACCTACGAGCAGTACTTC.

Comments on this clone: A junction end diverges from the germline sequence, so it may reflect a read error. The V gene is TRBV28, the J gene TRBJ1-2; possible D gene TRBD1, 5 bases. Germline-derived CDR1 and CDR2 are MDHEN and SYDVKM. The CDR3 runs 15 residues. The CDR3 loop is CDSGPLGRANYGYTF. The CDR3 region has the DNA TGTGACAGCGGTCCCCTCGGCAGGGCTAACTATGGCTACACCTTC.

V usage is TRBV9 and J usage is TRBJ2-2; 7 bases fit TRBD2. The germline CDR1 and CDR2 sequences are SGDLS and YYNGEE. This CDR3 is built from 16 residues. V lost 5 bases and J lost 0; bases outside the gene matches: 7. The CDR3 bases are TGTGCCAGCAGTCTCGGGGGACTACCGAACACCGGGGAGCTGTTTTTT. Translation: CASSLGGLPNTGELFF.

The J gene is TRBJ1-1, the V gene TRBV7-9, with 7 bases lining up with TRBD1. The length of the CDR3 is 14 residues. V shed 5 bases, J shed 2 bases, and the junction held 5 bases outside the gene matches. The germline CDR1 and CDR2 sequences are SEHNR and FQNEAQ (reference sequence). CDR3 in DNA: TGTGCCAGCAGCCATGGGACAGTCAACACTGAAGCTTTCTTT. This encodes CASSHGTVNTEAFF.

The chain recombines TRBV7-2 with TRBJ2-3, with 11 bases lining up with TRBD1. Looked up from germline, CDR1 is SGHTA and CDR2 is FQGNSA. Germline trimming cut 3 bases from V and 4 bases from J; bases unmatched to any gene: 6. This CDR3 comprises 16 residues. The CDR3 DNA is TGTGCCAGCAGCTTTAGTGGGACAGGGGGTGCAGATACGCAGTATTTT. Its translation: CASSFSGTGGADTQYF.

This clone turned up a few times. The rearrangement joins TRBV9 to TRBJ2-7; possible D gene TRBD1, 8 bases. Germline loops: CDR1 SGDLS, CDR2 YYNGEE. V gave up 1 base and J gave up 6 bases, with 14 bases separating them. This CDR3 is built from 14 residues. CDR3 amino acids: CASSVQTGEGEQYF. The CDR3 nucleotides read TGTGCCAGCAGCGTACAGACAGGGGAGGGCGAGCAGTACTTC.

The chain recombines TRBV4-2 with TRBJ2-5; 7 bases are a match to TRBD1. Germline V gene data show CDR1 as LGHNA and CDR2 as YNFKEQ. V dropped 0 bases and J dropped 1; count of bases not matched to a gene: 8. The CDR3 is made up of 17 amino acids. This CDR3 is CASSQDGSRGPQETQYF. CDR3 in DNA: TGTGCCAGCAGCCAAGATGGGTCAAGGGGGCCCCAAGAGACCCAGTACTTC.

This chain links TRBV30 with TRBJ2-7, with D possibly TRBD1 on 5 matching bases. Germline CDR1 GTSNPN, CDR2 SVGIG (reference sequence). The CDR3 covers 12 residues. Trimming removed 3 bases at V and 2 bases at J, with 8 bases between. CDR3 loop: CAWRPQAYEQYF. The CDR3 DNA sequence: TGTGCCTGGAGGCCACAGGCCTACGAGCAGTACTTC.

The V and J genes are TRBV6-2 or TRBV6-3 and TRBJ1-1; tentative D call: TRBD1 (6 bases). Trimming shortened V by 6 bases and J by 4 bases, and 18 bases separated the two germline ends. The CDR3 sequence is 15 residues long. CDR1 MNHEY and CDR2 SVGEGT come from the germline V gene. CDR3 amino acids: CASSQAGGRSTEAFF. The CDR3 DNA follows: TGTGCCAGCAGCCAAGCGGGGGGCCGGAGCACTGAAGCTTTCTTT.

The CDR3 bases are TGTGCCAGCAGCTCAGAGGCCGGGGAGCTGTTTTTT. Translation gives CASSSEAGELFF. The chain carries TRBV6-5 and TRBJ2-2; D is uncertain. Trimming removed 6 bases at V and 6 bases at J, with 8 bases between. The germline CDR1 and CDR2 sequences are MNHEY and SVGAGI. This CDR3 region has 12 residues.

The J gene is TRBJ2-6, the V gene TRBV4-3; D might be TRBD2 (5 bases). V was pared by 1 base and J by 2 bases, with 12 bases between. Germline CDR1 and CDR2: LGHNA and YSLEER. The CDR3 is 17 residues long. CDR3: CASSQAVHGAGANVLTF. The CDR3 DNA reads TGCGCCAGCAGCCAAGCCGTCCACGGGGCTGGGGCCAACGTCCTGACTTTC.

The chain joins TRBV7-2 to TRBJ2-1; 8 bases line up with TRBD2. The germline V gene encodes CDR1 SGHTA and CDR2 FQGNSA. V trimming: 7 bases; J trimming: 7 bases; junction bases outside the gene matches: 3. The CDR3 length is 12 residues. Here the CDR3 DNA reads TGTGCCAGCACGGGACTAGTGAATGAGCAGTTCTTC. Translation: CASTGLVNEQFF.

V usage is TRBV6-5 and J usage is TRBJ1-5, with TRBD1 as a possible D gene (5 bases). The germline gives CDR1 MNHEY, CDR2 SVGAGI. Trimming took off 2 bases at V and 5 bases at J, with 7 bases between the two ends. The length of the CDR3 is 13 residues. The CDR3 bases are TGTGCCAGCAGTTACGGGGCTTATCAGCCCCAGCATTTT. Protein product: CASSYGAYQPQHF.

Here the CDR3 reads CASSISGSNQPQHF. CDR3 DNA: TGTGCCAGTAGTATAAGCGGGAGCAATCAGCCCCAGCATTTT. This chain links TRBV19 with TRBJ1-5; D is undetermined. Per the germline V gene, CDR1 is LNHDA and CDR2 is SQIVND (reference sequence). The CDR3 runs 14 residues. Trimming took off 2 bases at V and 1 base at J, with 6 bases between the two ends.

The chain links TRBV20-1 to TRBJ1-6; tentative D call: TRBD1 (5 bases). Trimming took 3 bases from V and 2 from J, leaving 14 bases between them. Germline V lookup: CDR1 DFQATT, CDR2 SNEGSKA (reference sequence). This CDR3 has 16 residues. The CDR3 here is CSASKGFSPYNSPLHF. CDR3 in DNA: TGCAGTGCTAGTAAGGGGTTCAGCCCCTATAATTCACCCCTCCACTTT.

The chain uses TRBV4-3 and TRBJ2-5; 7 bases agree with TRBD2. The CDR3 is made up of 15 amino acids. The trim removed 0 bases at V and 4 bases at J, leaving 5 bases unmatched. Germline CDR1 is LGHNA and CDR2 is YSLEER. CDR3 protein: CASSQEEREGETQYF. In nucleotides, the CDR3 is TGCGCCAGCAGCCAAGAGGAGCGGGAAGGAGAGACCCAGTACTTC.

The chain combines TRBV5-1 with TRBJ1-2, with 7 nucleotides matching TRBD1. The V segment lost 1 base and the J segment 8 bases; nucleotides outside the gene matches: 11. The CDR3 covers 15 residues. The germline gives CDR1 SGHRS, CDR2 YFSETQ. This CDR3 is CASSLTQTGYRGYTF. CDR3 nucleotides: TGCGCCAGCAGCTTGACCCAGACAGGGTACAGGGGCTACACCTTC. Combining the CDR3 with reference TRBV5-1 and TRBJ1-2 gives the whole variable domain KAGVTQTPRYLIKTRGQQVTLSCSPISGHRSVSWYQQTPGQGLQFLFEYFSETQRNKGNFPGRFSGRQFSNSRSEMNVSTLELGDSALYLCASSLTQTGYRGYTFGSGTRLTVV.

This clone has just one count. The chain joins TRBV5-5 to TRBJ1-5; maybe TRBD1 (5 bases). CDR3 size: 17 residues. Germline V lookup: CDR1 SGHKS, CDR2 YYEKEE (reference sequence). Trimming took 4 bases from V and 2 from J, leaving 19 bases between them. In DNA, the CDR3 is TGTGCCAGCAGCCGCCGGGATCCGGGGGTTGGCAATCAGCCCCAGCATTTT. Its protein is CASSRRDPGVGNQPQHF. Complete variable domain (other parts from reference TRBV5-5 and TRBJ1-5): DAGVTQSPTHLIKTRGQQVTLRCSPISGHKSVSWYQQVLGQGPQFIFQYYEKEERGRGNFPDRFSARQFPNYSSELNVNALLLGDSALYLCASSRRDPGVGNQPQHFGDGTRLSIL.

V and J are TRBV19 and TRBJ2-1; 8 positions agree with TRBD1. The CDR3 extends over 17 amino acids. Germline V gene sequence: CDR1 LNHDA, CDR2 SQIVND (reference sequence). With V trimmed by 0 bases and J by 4 bases, 8 bases remained unmatched. The CDR3 sequence is CASSIEGGQGSYNEQFF. Written as DNA, the CDR3 is TGTGCCAGTAGTATAGAGGGTGGACAGGGTTCGTACAATGAGCAGTTCTTC.

V usage is TRBV19 and J usage is TRBJ2-3; tentatively, D is TRBD2 (5 bases). This CDR3 has 15 residues. V lost 3 bases, J lost 1 base, and 11 bases lay in between. Germline V gene sequence: CDR1 LNHDA, CDR2 SQIVND (reference sequence). In DNA, the CDR3 is TGTGCCAGTAGTATTTACGCGGGCGGCACAGATACGCAGTATTTT. Encoded protein: CASSIYAGGTDTQYF.

This chain links TRBV14 with TRBJ2-5, with 9 bases identical to TRBD2. The trim removed 4 bases at V and 3 bases at J, leaving 9 bases unmatched. The germline CDR1 and CDR2 sequences are SGHDN and FVKESK. The CDR3 is 16 amino acids. DNA for the CDR3: TGTGCCAGCAGCCCCCCGAAGCGGGGGGCCGAAGAGACCCAGTACTTC. It is translated as CASSPPKRGAEETQYF.